This T cell receptor (beta chain) was observed in a study of T cells in localized non-small cell lung cancer. Findings and caveats of the study: Greater T cell density in blood accompanied longer overall survival. Peak T cell clonality was found in uninvolved adjacent lung, exceeding tumor. Appearing in adjacent lung were a median roughly 60 of the top 100 tumor clones.

Repertoires were generated with immunoSEQ multiplex PCR, while TCRdb's copy carries only in-frame clones and drops some. The table shows around 140,000 clones, with 89% occurring only once. V shed 8 bases and J 6 bases; nucleotides not matched to a gene: 7. Germline lookup yields CDR1 SNHLY and CDR2 FYNNEI. The CDR3 is 15 residues long. Points on this clone: What it binds is not known.

The sequence derives from a female donor at least 60 years old with stage I lung adenocarcinoma. The sample in question was peripheral blood, obtained before any cancer treatment. The chain uses TRBV2 and TRBJ2-7; 16 bases agree with TRBD2. CDR3 loop: CASAPGTSGRGEQYF. CDR3 DNA: TGTGCCAGCGCCCCCGGGACTAGCGGGAGGGGCGAGCAGTACTTC.